Listed below are T cell receptor beta chains from one sample, sequenced in a study of cytomegalovirus exposure and HLA in healthy donors. Here immunoSEQ multiplex PCR was the method, and the copy in TCRdb shows in-frame clones only, minus some. The profile covers about 170,000 clones, with around 80% appearing a single time and approximately 2.2% taken by the ten largest. Sequencing was done on a sample of PBMCs. The receptors originated from a male donor in good health and CMV-seronegative. Both conserved end residues are part of each CDR3. The D gene is left open where the match is weak. The size field is filled for only some rows; it gives once, few, many or a size class.

j_gene: TRBJ2-7
v_gene: TRBV4-1
abundance: few
d_gene: TRBD1
CDR3aa: CASSQLGGQGTPYEQYF
CDR3nt: TGCGCCAGCAGCCAACTGGGGGGACAGGGAACCCCCTACGAGCAGTACTTC

j_gene: TRBJ2-1
v_gene: TRBV4-1
abundance: few
d_gene: TRBD2
CDR3aa: CASSQDRGRADNEQFF
CDR3nt: TGCGCCAGCAGCCAAGATCGCGGGAGGGCCGACAATGAGCAGTTCTTC

j_gene: TRBJ2-7
v_gene: TRBV4-2
abundance: few
d_gene: NA
CDR3aa: CASSQGAEQYF
CDR3nt: TGTGCCAGCAGCCAAGGGGCTGAGCAGTACTTC

j_gene: TRBJ2-1
v_gene: TRBV19
abundance: NA
d_gene: TRBD2
CDR3aa: CAIAASGLNEQFF
CDR3nt: TGTGCCATCGCGGCTAGCGGGCTAAATGAGCAGTTCTTC

j_gene: TRBJ2-5
v_gene: TRBV7-3
abundance: few
d_gene: TRBD2
CDR3aa: CASSFGGCQETQYF
CDR3nt: TGTGCCAGCAGCTTCGGGGGGTGTCAAGAGACCCAGTACTTC

j_gene: TRBJ1-4
v_gene: TRBV5-6
abundance: NA
d_gene: TRBD1
CDR3aa: CASSSRDRDGNEKLFF
CDR3nt: TGTGCCAGCAGCTCCCGGGACAGGGATGGTAATGAAAAACTGTTTTTT

j_gene: TRBJ1-2
v_gene: TRBV4-2
abundance: NA
d_gene: TRBD1
CDR3aa: CASSQDLTGTGGSSYGYTF
CDR3nt: TGTGCCAGCAGCCAAGATCTTACCGGGACAGGCGGTAGCAGCTATGGCTACACCTTC

j_gene: TRBJ1-2
v_gene: TRBV28
abundance: NA
d_gene: TRBD1
CDR3aa: CASSFLQGRYGYTF
CDR3nt: TGTGCCAGCAGTTTCTTACAGGGGAGATATGGCTACACCTTC

j_gene: TRBJ2-1
v_gene: TRBV4-3
abundance: NA
d_gene: TRBD2
CDR3aa: CASSQTVSSGGARGNEQFF
CDR3nt: TGCGCCAGCAGCCAGACGGTCTCTAGCGGGGGGGCGAGGGGGAATGAGCAGTTCTTC

j_gene: TRBJ1-1
v_gene: TRBV18
abundance: NA
d_gene: NA
CDR3aa: CASSSGGGSRWTEAFF
CDR3nt: TGTGCCAGCTCCTCCGGGGGGGGGTCTCGTTGGACTGAAGCTTTCTTT

j_gene: TRBJ1-1
v_gene: TRBV18
abundance: NA
d_gene: NA
CDR3aa: CASSPSREIVTEAFF
CDR3nt: TGTGCCAGCTCACCATCCAGGGAAATCGTCACTGAAGCTTTCTTT

j_gene: TRBJ1-1
v_gene: TRBV6-5
abundance: few
d_gene: NA
CDR3aa: CASSYSGTPTEAFF
CDR3nt: TGTGCCAGCAGTTACTCCGGGACACCTACTGAAGCTTTCTTT

j_gene: TRBJ2-3
v_gene: TRBV5-1
abundance: NA
d_gene: NA
CDR3aa: CASSLSGGGGTDTQYF
CDR3nt: TGCGCCAGCAGCTTGTCGGGGGGCGGAGGCACAGATACGCAGTATTTT

j_gene: TRBJ2-1
v_gene: TRBV29-1
abundance: NA
d_gene: TRBD2
CDR3aa: CSVEPLAGLHNEQFF
CDR3nt: TGCAGCGTTGAACCTCTAGCGGGGCTCCATAATGAGCAGTTCTTC

j_gene: TRBJ2-7
v_gene: TRBV5-1
abundance: NA
d_gene: NA
CDR3aa: CASSLASALSYEQYF
CDR3nt: TGCGCCAGCAGCTTGGCTAGCGCCCTATCCTACGAGCAGTACTTC

j_gene: TRBJ1-1
v_gene: TRBV19
abundance: NA
d_gene: NA
CDR3aa: CATENQGNTEAFF
CDR3nt: TGTGCCACTGAGAACCAGGGGAACACTGAAGCTTTCTTT

j_gene: TRBJ2-7
v_gene: TRBV11-2
abundance: NA
d_gene: TRBD1
CDR3aa: CASSLQGASYEQYF
CDR3nt: TGTGCCAGCAGCCTACAGGGGGCCTCCTACGAGCAGTACTTC

j_gene: TRBJ2-1
v_gene: TRBV7-2
abundance: NA
d_gene: TRBD2
CDR3aa: CASSTGLAPDNEQFF
CDR3nt: TGTGCCAGCAGCACTGGACTAGCGCCCGACAATGAGCAGTTCTTC

j_gene: TRBJ2-1
v_gene: TRBV6-5
abundance: NA
d_gene: NA
CDR3aa: CASSSDMDKRGNEQFF
CDR3nt: TGTGCCAGCAGTTCCGACATGGATAAAAGGGGAAATGAGCAGTTCTTC

j_gene: TRBJ2-7
v_gene: TRBV7-2
abundance: NA
d_gene: TRBD1
CDR3aa: CASSLEGQVAYEQYF
CDR3nt: TGTGCCAGCAGCTTAGAGGGACAGGTCGCCTACGAGCAGTACTTC

j_gene: TRBJ2-7
v_gene: TRBV7-9
abundance: NA
d_gene: NA
CDR3aa: CASSPPGLGLGEQYF
CDR3nt: TGTGCCAGCAGCCCACCGGGACTGGGATTGGGGGAGCAGTACTTC

j_gene: TRBJ2-5
v_gene: TRBV9
abundance: NA
d_gene: TRBD2
CDR3aa: CASSVGLAGVEETQYF
CDR3nt: TGTGCCAGCAGCGTAGGGTTGGCGGGAGTAGAAGAGACCCAGTACTTC

j_gene: TRBJ1-1
v_gene: TRBV11-2
abundance: NA
d_gene: TRBD1
CDR3aa: CASSLKQGSTEAFF
CDR3nt: TGTGCCAGCAGCTTAAAACAGGGGAGCACTGAAGCTTTCTTT

j_gene: TRBJ2-7
v_gene: TRBV9
abundance: NA
d_gene: NA
CDR3aa: CASSSGVGGLGSSYEQYF
CDR3nt: TGTGCCAGCAGCTCGGGGGTGGGGGGTCTCGGAAGCTCCTACGAGCAGTACTTC

j_gene: TRBJ2-2
v_gene: TRBV5-4
abundance: once
d_gene: TRBD2
CDR3aa: CASSFGTSGGELFF
CDR3nt: TGTGCCAGCAGCTTTGGGACTAGCGGGGGGGAGCTGTTTTTT

j_gene: TRBJ2-5
v_gene: TRBV10-1
abundance: NA
d_gene: TRBD2
CDR3aa: CARINGTSDKETQYF
CDR3nt: TGCGCCAGGATAAACGGGACTAGCGACAAGGAGACCCAGTACTTC

j_gene: TRBJ2-7
v_gene: TRBV27
abundance: NA
d_gene: NA
CDR3aa: CASSVGLANEQYF
CDR3nt: TGTGCCAGCTCGGTGGGGCTAGCGAACGAGCAGTACTTC

j_gene: TRBJ2-5
v_gene: TRBV28
abundance: NA
d_gene: TRBD2
CDR3aa: CASTSLGLPLAQYF
CDR3nt: TGTGCCAGCACCTCTCTGGGACTACCCTTAGCCCAGTACTTC

j_gene: TRBJ2-1
v_gene: TRBV18
abundance: NA
d_gene: NA
CDR3aa: CASSDTEGIEQFF
CDR3nt: TGTGCCAGCTCCGACACAGAGGGCATTGAGCAGTTCTTC

j_gene: TRBJ2-7
v_gene: TRBV29-1
abundance: NA
d_gene: TRBD1
CDR3aa: CSILDRGGNEQYF
CDR3nt: TGCAGCATACTTGACAGGGGGGGCAACGAGCAGTACTTC

j_gene: TRBJ1-4
v_gene: TRBV7-2
abundance: NA
d_gene: NA
CDR3aa: CASSLDQSNEKLFF
CDR3nt: TGTGCCAGCAGCTTAGACCAGTCTAATGAAAAACTGTTTTTT